This entry lists 17 T cell receptor beta chains sequenced from one sample in a study of B cell selection in AIRE deficiency (dated by TCRdb to about 2019). Library generation was performed with the immunoSEQ multiplex PCR assay. The table comes from immuneACCESS by way of TCRdb, which keeps in-frame sequences with V and J called. Part of the clones is missing from these tables; in studies checked, under half for an unresolved V gene and the rest for unknown reasons. The sample contains some 24,000 clones, approximately 96% of them found a single time. The ten biggest clones cover approximately 0.17% of the sample. For sorting, conventional CD4 T cells were defined as CD4+CD127+ cells. The sequenced material came from CD4+CD127+ conventional T cells sorted from PBMCs. These receptors all stem from a human donor in good health.

This clone was seen a single time. V gene TRBV7-2 combines with J gene TRBJ2-5, with D hard to call. This CDR3 is 15 amino acids long. Trimming pared 1 base from V and 3 bases from J, leaving 12 bases between. Germline V gene lookup returns CDR1 SGHTA and CDR2 FQGNSA. CDR3 bases: TGTGCCAGCAGCTTAGGCGGATCACCCAAAGAGACCCAGTACTTC. It translates to CASSLGGSPKETQYF.

This sequence joins TRBV11-2 and TRBJ1-6, with D possibly TRBD1 on 5 matching bases. Trimming took off 4 bases at V and 13 bases at J, with 20 bases between the two ends. Germline CDR1 reads SGHAT; CDR2 reads FQNNGV. The CDR3 has 15 residues. The CDR3: CASSSWSRGKSPLHF. CDR3 bases: TGTGCCAGCAGCTCCTGGTCGAGGGGTAAATCCCCCCTCCACTTT.

The chain carries TRBV19 and TRBJ1-5; no reliable D call. Looked up from germline, CDR1 is LNHDA and CDR2 is SQIVND (reference sequence). V dropped 3 bases and J dropped 4 bases, with 10 bases sitting between them. The CDR3 length is 14 residues. The CDR3 region has the DNA TGTGCCAGTAGTATGCGGCAGCAAAATCAGCCCCAGCATTTT. Protein: CASSMRQQNQPQHF.

The genes are TRBV6-6 and TRBJ2-3, with D perhaps assigned TRBD1 or TRBD2 (6 bases each). The length of the CDR3 is 12 residues. V shed 7 bases and J shed 5 bases, with 10 bases lying between them. The germline V gene has CDR1 MNHNY and CDR2 SVGAGI (reference sequence). The CDR3, as DNA: TGTGCCAGCACGGGGGCGGGAGATACGCAGTATTTT. Amino acid sequence: CASTGAGDTQYF.

The chain is built from TRBV10-3 and TRBJ1-2; maybe TRBD1 (5 bases). From germline, CDR1 is ENHRY and CDR2 SYGVKD. With 3 bases removed from V and 3 bases from J, the gap between germline ends came to 14 bases. The CDR3 extends over 15 amino acids. The CDR3 spells CAISDPTGSHYGYTF. The CDR3 nucleotides read TGTGCCATCAGTGATCCTACAGGCTCCCACTATGGCTACACCTTC.

V is TRBV5-1 and J is TRBJ1-2; 8 bases are a match to TRBD1. Germline CDR1 and CDR2: SGHRS and YFSETQ. CDR3 size: 14 residues. Trimming cost V 4 bases and J 6 bases; bases outside gene matches: 8. CDR3 coding DNA: TGCGCCAGCAGCACCAAACAGGGGGTGGATGGCTACACCTTC. This gives the protein CASSTKQGVDGYTF.

V usage is TRBV5-1 and J usage is TRBJ2-3, with TRBD1 matching 10 bases. V lost 4 bases and J lost 3; bases outside the gene matches: 8. This CDR3 comprises 16 residues. Looked up from germline, CDR1 is SGHRS and CDR2 is YFSETQ. The CDR3: CASSLPGTGETDTQYF. CDR3 sequence (DNA): TGCGCCAGCAGCCTTCCGGGGACAGGGGAGACAGATACGCAGTATTTT.

V is TRBV18 and J is TRBJ1-5; 9 bases are a match to TRBD1. CDR1 is KGHSH, CDR2 LQKENI, per germline. The J segment lost 7 bases and the V segment lost 5 bases, leaving 9 bases of the junction unmatched. The CDR3 is 15 residues long. CDR3 residues: CASSENRGPQQPQHF. The CDR3 region has the DNA TGTGCCAGCTCAGAAAACAGGGGGCCTCAGCAGCCCCAGCATTTT.

The rearrangement joins TRBV5-1 to TRBJ2-2; TRBD1 might be the D (6 bases). V was clipped by 5 bases and J by 6 bases, with 14 bases between them. This CDR3 is built from 14 residues. Looked up from germline, CDR1 is SGHRS and CDR2 is YFSETQ. The CDR3 sequence is CASRSTTGPGELFF. In DNA, the CDR3 is TGCGCCAGCAGATCGACCACAGGGCCCGGGGAGCTGTTTTTT.

The V gene is TRBV5-1, the J gene TRBJ2-6; 9 bases line up with TRBD1. In germline, CDR1 is SGHRS, CDR2 YFSETQ. The V segment lost 4 bases and the J segment 2 bases; nucleotides outside the gene matches: 10. The CDR3 totals 18 residues. The chain's CDR3 is CASSGGGQGFTGANVLTF. CDR3 DNA sequence: TGCGCCAGCAGCGGAGGGGGACAGGGATTTACTGGGGCCAACGTCCTGACTTTC.

The V gene is TRBV19, the J gene TRBJ2-3; TRBD2 matches 7 bases. Per germline, CDR1 LNHDA and CDR2 SQIVND (reference sequence). The CDR3 has 15 residues. V lost 7 bases to trimming and J lost 2 bases; unmatched junction nucleotides: 9. CDR3 in amino acids: CASKALGGDTDTQYF. CDR3 nucleotide sequence: TGTGCCAGTAAGGCACTGGGGGGGGACACAGATACGCAGTATTTT.

V and J are TRBV5-5 and TRBJ1-5; D gene uncertain. Germline V gene lookup returns CDR1 SGHKS and CDR2 YYEKEE (reference sequence). This CDR3 is 13 amino acids long. Trimming took 4 bases from V and 9 from J, leaving 14 bases between them. The CDR3 is CASSPGPDGPQHF. The CDR3, as DNA: TGTGCCAGCAGCCCCGGACCTGATGGGCCCCAGCATTTT.

The chain employs TRBV7-6 and TRBJ1-5; weak D call: TRBD1 (5 bases). The V end was cut by 5 bases, the J end by 3 bases, with 14 bases between. The CDR3 has 15 amino acids. The V gene's germline CDR1 is SGHVS and CDR2 FNYEAQ. The CDR3 here is CASSRDGTTNQPQHF. As DNA, the CDR3 is TGTGCCAGCAGCCGGGACGGTACTACCAATCAGCCCCAGCATTTT. The whole variable domain, remainder taken from reference TRBV7-6 and TRBJ1-5, is GAGVSQSPRYKVTKRGQDVALRCDPISGHVSLYWYRQALGQGPEFLTYFNYEAQQDKSGLPNDRFSAERPEGSISTLTIQRTEQRDSAMYRCASSRDGTTNQPQHFGDGTRLSIL.

The J gene is TRBJ2-3, the V gene TRBV5-4, with 11 nucleotides matching TRBD2. The CDR3 contains 15 residues. The V gene's germline CDR1 is SGHNT and CDR2 YYREEE (reference sequence). Unmatched junction bases numbered 5, after V lost 5 bases and J lost 3 bases. As DNA, the CDR3 is TGTGCCAGCAGGACTAGCGGGGACCTTACAGATACGCAGTATTTT. Protein product: CASRTSGDLTDTQYF.

The chain is built from TRBV30 and TRBJ1-6; 7 positions agree with TRBD1. Trimming removed 5 bases from V and 6 bases from J; junction bases left unmatched: 4. The CDR3 is 13 amino acids. Germline-derived CDR1 and CDR2 are GTSNPN and SVGIG (reference sequence). In DNA form, the CDR3 reads TGTGCCTGGGTAGGGGGCGGTAATTCACCCCTCCACTTT. Translation gives CAWVGGGNSPLHF.

The chain carries TRBV25-1 and TRBJ1-1, with D uncertain. Germline V lookup: CDR1 MGHDK, CDR2 SYGVNS. This CDR3 is built from 15 residues. Between the trimmed V and J ends, which lost 3 bases and 0 bases, there was a span of 11 bases. The CDR3 nucleotides read TGTGCCAGCAGTGATCCCGACGGGATGAACACTGAAGCTTTCTTT. Translating it yields CASSDPDGMNTEAFF. The variable domain in full, completed from reference TRBV25-1 and TRBJ1-1, reads EADIYQTPRYLVIGTGKKITLECSQTMGHDKMYWYQQDPGMELHLIHYSYGVNSTEKGDLSSESTVSRIRTEHFPLTLESARPSHTSQYLCASSDPDGMNTEAFFGQGTRLTVV.

This clone is a singleton in its sample. This chain uses TRBV9 with TRBJ1-6, with TRBD1 matching over 8 bases. The germline V gene has CDR1 SGDLS and CDR2 YYNGEE. The trim removed 4 bases at V and 3 bases at J, leaving 6 bases unmatched. This CDR3 contains 16 residues. CDR3 sequence: CASSLGQGLYNSPLHF. CDR3 DNA sequence: TGTGCCAGCAGCCTAGGACAGGGACTCTATAATTCACCCCTCCACTTT.